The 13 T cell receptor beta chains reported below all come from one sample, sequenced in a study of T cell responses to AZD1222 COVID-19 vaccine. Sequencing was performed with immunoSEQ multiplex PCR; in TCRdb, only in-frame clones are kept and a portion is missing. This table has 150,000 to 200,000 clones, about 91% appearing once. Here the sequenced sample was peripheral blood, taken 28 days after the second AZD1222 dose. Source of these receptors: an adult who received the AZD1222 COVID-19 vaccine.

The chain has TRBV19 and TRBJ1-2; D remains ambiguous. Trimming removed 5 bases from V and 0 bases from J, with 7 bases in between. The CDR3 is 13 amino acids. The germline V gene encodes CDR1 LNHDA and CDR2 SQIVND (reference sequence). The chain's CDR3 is CASSPAANYGYTF. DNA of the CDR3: TGTGCCAGTAGTCCAGCAGCTAACTATGGCTACACCTTC. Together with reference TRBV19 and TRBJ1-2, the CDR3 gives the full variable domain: DGGITQSPKYLFRKEGQNVTLSCEQNLNHDAMYWYRQDPGQGLRLIYYSQIVNDFQKGDIAEGYSVSREKKESFPLTVTSAQKNPTAFYLCASSPAANYGYTFGSGTRLTVV.

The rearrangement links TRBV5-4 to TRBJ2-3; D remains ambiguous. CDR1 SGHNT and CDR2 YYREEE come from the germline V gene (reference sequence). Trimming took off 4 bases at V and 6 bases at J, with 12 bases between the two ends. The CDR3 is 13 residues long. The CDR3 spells CASSPTAADTQYF. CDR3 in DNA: TGTGCCAGCAGCCCTACGGCTGCGGATACGCAGTATTTT.

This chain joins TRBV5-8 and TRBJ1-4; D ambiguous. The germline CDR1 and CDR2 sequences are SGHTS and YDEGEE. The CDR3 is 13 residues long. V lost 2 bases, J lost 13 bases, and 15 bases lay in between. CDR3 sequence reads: CASSFPDLVGLFF. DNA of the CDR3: TGTGCCAGCAGCTTCCCCGACCTGGTTGGACTGTTTTTT.

The CDR3 DNA reads TGTGCCCTTGGGACCTACAAGGTGCCCCAGCATTTT. Its protein is CALGTYKVPQHF. V gene TRBV12-1 combines with J gene TRBJ1-5. TRBV12-1 is assigned pseudogene status. This CDR3 has 12 amino acids.

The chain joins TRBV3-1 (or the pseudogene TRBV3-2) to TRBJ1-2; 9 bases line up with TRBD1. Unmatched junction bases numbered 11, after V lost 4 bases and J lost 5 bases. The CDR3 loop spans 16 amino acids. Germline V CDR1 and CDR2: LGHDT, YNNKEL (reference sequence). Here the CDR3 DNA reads TGTGCCAGCAGCCTTCACCTAGGACAGGGGCAATATGGCTACACCTTC. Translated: CASSLHLGQGQYGYTF.

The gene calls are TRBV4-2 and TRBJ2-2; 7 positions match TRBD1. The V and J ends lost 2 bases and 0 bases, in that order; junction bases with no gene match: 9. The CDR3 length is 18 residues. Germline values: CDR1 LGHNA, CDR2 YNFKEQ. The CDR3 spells CASSQRQGERANTGELFF. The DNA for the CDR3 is TGTGCCAGCAGCCAACGGCAGGGGGAGAGGGCGAACACCGGGGAGCTGTTTTTT.

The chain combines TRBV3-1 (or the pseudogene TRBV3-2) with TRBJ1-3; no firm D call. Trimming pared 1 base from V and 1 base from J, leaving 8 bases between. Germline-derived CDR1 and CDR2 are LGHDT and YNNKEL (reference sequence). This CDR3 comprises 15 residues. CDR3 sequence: CASSQGVMSGNTIYF. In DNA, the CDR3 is TGTGCCAGCAGCCAAGGGGTTATGTCTGGAAACACCATATATTTT.

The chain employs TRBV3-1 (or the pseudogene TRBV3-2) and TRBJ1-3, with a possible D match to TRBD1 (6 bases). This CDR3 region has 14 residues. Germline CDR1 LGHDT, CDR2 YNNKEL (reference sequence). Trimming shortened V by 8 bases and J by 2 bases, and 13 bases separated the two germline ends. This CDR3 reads CASGSYRAGNTIYF. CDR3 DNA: TGTGCCAGCGGGTCATACAGGGCTGGAAACACCATATATTTT.

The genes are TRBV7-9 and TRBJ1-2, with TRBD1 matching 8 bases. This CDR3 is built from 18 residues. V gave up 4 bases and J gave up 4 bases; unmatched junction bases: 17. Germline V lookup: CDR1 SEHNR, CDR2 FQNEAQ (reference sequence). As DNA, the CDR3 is TGTGCCAGCAGCTCTCCAGTTACGGACAGGGTATTTTCCTATGGCTACACCTTC. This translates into CASSSPVTDRVFSYGYTF.

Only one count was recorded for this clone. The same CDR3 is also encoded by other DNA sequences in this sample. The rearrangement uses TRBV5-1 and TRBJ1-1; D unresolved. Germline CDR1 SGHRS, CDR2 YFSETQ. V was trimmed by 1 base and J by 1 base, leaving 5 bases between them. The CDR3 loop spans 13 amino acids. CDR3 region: CASSLRPNTEAFF. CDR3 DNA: TGCGCCAGCAGCTTGAGGCCGAACACTGAAGCTTTCTTT.

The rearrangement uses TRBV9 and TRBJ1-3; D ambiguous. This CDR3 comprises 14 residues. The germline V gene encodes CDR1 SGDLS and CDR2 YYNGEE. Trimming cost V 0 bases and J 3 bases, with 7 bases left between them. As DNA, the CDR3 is TGTGCCAGCAGCGTAGGTGCTGGTGGAAACACCATATATTTT. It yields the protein CASSVGAGGNTIYF.

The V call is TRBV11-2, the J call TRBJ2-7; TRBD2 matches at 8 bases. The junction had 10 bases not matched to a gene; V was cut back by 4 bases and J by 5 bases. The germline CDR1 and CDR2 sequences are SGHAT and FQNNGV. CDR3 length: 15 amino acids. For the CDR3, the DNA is TGTGCCAGCAGCTGGTATGGGCGGGGGGAAGACGAGCAGTACTTC. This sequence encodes CASSWYGRGEDEQYF.

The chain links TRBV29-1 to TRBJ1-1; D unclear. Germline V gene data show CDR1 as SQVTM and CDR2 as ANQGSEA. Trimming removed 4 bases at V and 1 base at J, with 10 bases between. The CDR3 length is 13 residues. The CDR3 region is CSVVGRENTEAFF. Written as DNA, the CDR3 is TGCAGCGTTGTGGGAAGGGAGAACACTGAAGCTTTCTTT. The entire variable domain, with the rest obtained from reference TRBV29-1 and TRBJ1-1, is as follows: SAVISQKPSRDICQRGTSLTIQCQVDSQVTMMFWYRQQPGQSLTLIATANQGSEATYESGFVIDKFPISRPNLTFSTLTVSNMSPEDSSIYLCSVVGRENTEAFFGQGTRLTVV.